This TCR beta chain came from a study of T cells in Graves' hyperthyroidism and ophthalmopathy. Study-wide points: Blood samples included most of the expanded thyroid clonotypes exceeding 0.001.

Ten or more counts support this clonotype. Its antigen is unknown. Researchers took RNA transcripts and amplified the TCR beta CDR3 regions from them. HTBI primers drove first-round RT-PCR of the TCR CDR3. MiXCR, applied by TCRdb to the multiplex PCR reads, yields one record per CDR3 protein. The sample yields over 700,000 distinct CDR3 sequences, under 45% seen once. The sequencing sample was made of blood. The TCR comes from a woman aged 40-49 years with Graves' hyperthyroidism.

In DNA form, the CDR3 reads TGTGCCAGCAGTGAATCTGAACAGATTAATCAGCCCCAGCATTTT. Translated, it gives CASSESEQINQPQHF. The chain is built from TRBV25-1 and TRBJ1-5; D is undetermined. CDR3 length equals 15 residues. V dropped 1 base and J dropped 4 bases, with 11 bases sitting between them. In germline, CDR1 is MGHDK, CDR2 SYGVNS.